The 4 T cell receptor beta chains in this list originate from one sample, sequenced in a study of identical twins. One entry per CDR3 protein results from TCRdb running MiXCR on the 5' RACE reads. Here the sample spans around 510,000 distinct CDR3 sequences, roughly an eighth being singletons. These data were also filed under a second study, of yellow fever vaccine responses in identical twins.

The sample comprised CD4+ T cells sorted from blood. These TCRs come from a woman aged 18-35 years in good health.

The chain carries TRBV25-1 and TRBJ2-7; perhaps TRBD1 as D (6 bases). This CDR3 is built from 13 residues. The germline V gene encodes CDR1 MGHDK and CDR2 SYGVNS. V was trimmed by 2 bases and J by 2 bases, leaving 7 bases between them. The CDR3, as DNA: TGTGCCAGCAGTGAAGGACAGACCTACGAGCAGTACTTC. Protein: CASSEGQTYEQYF.

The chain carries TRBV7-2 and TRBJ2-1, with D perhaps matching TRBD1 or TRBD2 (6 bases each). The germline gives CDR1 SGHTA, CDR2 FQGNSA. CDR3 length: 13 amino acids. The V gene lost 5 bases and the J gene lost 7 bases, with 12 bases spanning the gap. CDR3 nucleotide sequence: TGTGCCAGCAGCCAAAGGGGGGTAAATGAGCAGTTCTTC. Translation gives CASSQRGVNEQFF.

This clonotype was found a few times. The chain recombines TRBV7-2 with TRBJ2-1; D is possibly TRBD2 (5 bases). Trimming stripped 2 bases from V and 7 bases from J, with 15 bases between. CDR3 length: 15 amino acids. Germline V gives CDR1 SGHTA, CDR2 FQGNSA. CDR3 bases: TGTGCCAGCAGCTTACCTAGCCCCTCTAGGAATGAGCAGTTCTTC. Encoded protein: CASSLPSPSRNEQFF.

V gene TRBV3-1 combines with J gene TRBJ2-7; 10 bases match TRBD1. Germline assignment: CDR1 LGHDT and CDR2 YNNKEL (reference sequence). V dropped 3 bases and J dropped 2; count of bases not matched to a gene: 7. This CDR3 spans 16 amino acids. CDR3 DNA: TGTGCCAGCAGCCAGGGGGGACAGGGGAAAACCTACGAGCAGTACTTC. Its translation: CASSQGGQGKTYEQYF.